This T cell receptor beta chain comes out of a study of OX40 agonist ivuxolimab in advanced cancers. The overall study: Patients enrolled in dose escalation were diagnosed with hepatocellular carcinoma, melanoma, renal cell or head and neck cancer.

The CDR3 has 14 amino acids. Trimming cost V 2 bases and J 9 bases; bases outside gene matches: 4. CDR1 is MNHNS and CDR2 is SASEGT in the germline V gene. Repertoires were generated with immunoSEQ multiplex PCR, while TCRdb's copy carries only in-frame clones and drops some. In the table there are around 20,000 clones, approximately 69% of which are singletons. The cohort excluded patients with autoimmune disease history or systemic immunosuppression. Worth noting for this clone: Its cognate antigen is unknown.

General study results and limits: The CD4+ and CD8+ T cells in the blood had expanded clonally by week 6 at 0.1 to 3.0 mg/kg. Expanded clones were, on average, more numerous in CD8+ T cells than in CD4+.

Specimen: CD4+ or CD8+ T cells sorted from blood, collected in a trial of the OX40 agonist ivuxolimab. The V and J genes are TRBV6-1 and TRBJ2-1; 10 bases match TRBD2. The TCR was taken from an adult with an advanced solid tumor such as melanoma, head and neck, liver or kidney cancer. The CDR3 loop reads CASSESGGASEQFF. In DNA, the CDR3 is TGTGCCAGCAGTGAAAGCGGGGGGGCCTCTGAGCAGTTCTTC.